This T cell receptor (beta chain) was recorded in a study of spatial heterogeneity in lung cancer. Whole-study context: Each distinct TCR and UMI combination averaged more than ten appearances in raw reads. General observations from the study: Ubiquitous expanded tumor TCRs were observed in blood more at resection than follow-up.

Time point meaning: sample taken at primary tumor resection. The 60 to 80 donors had untreated early-stage non-small cell lung cancer. MiXCR, applied by TCRdb to the 5' RACE reads, yields one record per CDR3 protein. The sample consists of tens of thousands of distinct CDR3 sequences, around 13% of them appearing once. V was shortened by 5 bases and J by 9 bases, with 8 bases between the two germline ends. This CDR3 comprises 11 residues. In germline, CDR1 is SGHVS, CDR2 FQNEAQ. This clonotype appeared many times. The target antigen is unknown. The sample was PBMCs, taken at surgery. This TCR was sampled from a male donor with early-stage non-small cell lung cancer. The gene calls are TRBV7-8 and TRBJ2-4; the D is unclear. CDR3 residues: CASSASLIQYF. DNA of the CDR3: TGTGCCAGCAGCGCCTCTCTCATTCAGTACTTC.